This passage covers 21 T cell receptor beta chains from one sample sequenced in a study of identifying expanded T cells in peripheral blood. TCRdb's table, derived via immunoSEQ multiplex PCR, lists solely in-frame clones and lacks some. The sample lists about 86,000 clones, roughly 86% occurring once. Sequenced input: blood. Receptors were obtained from a person aged 18 to 70 in good health.

The rearrangement links TRBV9 to TRBJ1-2, with a tentative D call TRBD1 (5 bases). The CDR3 is made up of 15 amino acids. The germline gives CDR1 SGDLS, CDR2 YYNGEE. The germline V and J ends were trimmed by 0 bases and 4 bases, with 13 bases remaining between them. The CDR3 coding sequence is TGTGCCAGCAGCGTAGGCCCGACAACAGGCTATGGCTACACCTTC. It translates to CASSVGPTTGYGYTF.

The chain employs TRBV5-6 and TRBJ1-2, with 7 bases fitting TRBD1. V gave up 4 bases and J gave up 8 bases; unmatched junction bases: 8. Germline CDR1 SGHDT, CDR2 YYEEEE. This CDR3 has 13 amino acids. CDR3 residues: CASSLRQGNGYTF. In DNA, the CDR3 is TGTGCCAGCAGCCTCCGACAGGGAAACGGCTACACCTTC.

This rearrangement joins TRBV7-2 to TRBJ1-5; D possibly corresponds to TRBD1 (6 bases). CDR1 and CDR2 from the germline V gene are SGHTA and FQGNSA. V dropped 5 bases and J dropped 7 bases, with 15 bases sitting between them. The CDR3 runs 14 residues. The CDR3 loop is CASSPAQGRQPQHF. Here the CDR3 DNA reads TGTGCCAGCAGCCCTGCACAGGGACGGCAGCCCCAGCATTTT. The variable domain in full, with the rest retrieved from reference TRBV7-2 and TRBJ1-5, is GAGVSQSPSNKVTEKGKDVELRCDPISGHTALYWYRQSLGQGLEFLIYFQGNSAPDKSGLPSDRFSAERTGGSVSTLTIQRTQQEDSAVYLCASSPAQGRQPQHFGDGTRLSIL.

The chain has TRBV19 and TRBJ1-3; D not certain. The CDR3 totals 18 residues. Germline CDR1 is LNHDA and CDR2 is SQIVND (reference sequence). Trimming removed 1 base from V and 0 bases from J, with 16 bases in between. CDR3 nucleotides: TGTGCCAGTAGTATAGTGTGGCCGCAGACTCACTCTGGAAACACCATATATTTT. Protein sequence: CASSIVWPQTHSGNTIYF.

The V gene is TRBV5-1, the J gene TRBJ1-2; maybe TRBD1 (5 bases). The CDR3 is 14 residues long. V was clipped by 0 bases and J by 6 bases, with 12 bases between them. Germline V gene data show CDR1 as SGHRS and CDR2 as YFSETQ. The CDR3 reads CASSLAGTPHGYTF. DNA of the CDR3: TGCGCCAGCAGCTTGGCCGGGACCCCTCATGGCTACACCTTC.

This chain joins TRBV7-9 and TRBJ2-1, with no clear D. Germline V lookup: CDR1 SEHNR, CDR2 FQNEAQ (reference sequence). Trimming removed 5 bases from V and 4 bases from J, with 9 bases in between. This CDR3 contains 13 residues. The CDR3 loop reads CASSPPPYNEQFF. The CDR3 nucleotides read TGTGCCAGCAGCCCCCCCCCGTACAATGAGCAGTTCTTC.

V gene TRBV11-3 combines with J gene TRBJ1-1; D unclear. V was clipped by 5 bases and J by 0 bases, with 10 bases between them. There are 14 residues in the CDR3. Germline lookup yields CDR1 SGHNT and CDR2 YENEEA. The CDR3 DNA reads TGTGCCAGCAGCCTTGGGCATTTGAACACTGAAGCTTTCTTT. Encoded protein: CASSLGHLNTEAFF.

This sequence joins TRBV19 and TRBJ1-1, with 9 bases fitting TRBD1. The CDR3 is made up of 17 amino acids. V dropped 4 bases and J dropped 2; count of bases not matched to a gene: 11. Germline V gene data show CDR1 as LNHDA and CDR2 as SQIVND (reference sequence). The CDR3 nucleotides read TGTGCCAGTAGTAACCTCGCGGGACAGGGCATTAACACTGAAGCTTTCTTT. This gives the protein CASSNLAGQGINTEAFF.

This chain links TRBV5-6 with TRBJ2-2, with TRBD1 as a possible D gene (5 bases). Germline-derived CDR1 and CDR2 are SGHDT and YYEEEE. The CDR3 loop spans 15 amino acids. The germline V and J ends were trimmed by 1 base and 5 bases, with 12 bases remaining between them. This chain's CDR3 is CASSLPGHTTGELFF. The CDR3 DNA reads TGTGCCAGCAGCTTGCCCGGACATACGACCGGGGAGCTGTTTTTT.

V usage is TRBV4-3 and J usage is TRBJ2-2, with D possibly matching TRBD1 (5 bases). The length of the CDR3 is 14 residues. V was trimmed by 6 bases and J by 5 bases, leaving 13 bases between them. The germline V gene encodes CDR1 LGHNA and CDR2 YSLEER. CDR3 sequence reads: CASSLQEQTGELFF. The CDR3 DNA reads TGCGCCAGCAGTCTACAGGAACAGACCGGGGAGCTGTTTTTT.

The chain links TRBV6-5 to TRBJ1-3; the D gene is possibly TRBD1 (6 bases). Germline CDR1 and CDR2: MNHEY and SVGAGI. V lost 5 bases to trimming and J lost 8 bases, with 13 bases between them. CDR3 length: 13 residues. The CDR3 nucleotides read TGTGCCAGCAGTAAACAGGGAATACACACCATATATTTT. Translation gives CASSKQGIHTIYF.

V is TRBV15 and J is TRBJ1-1; 7 bases map to TRBD1. The CDR3 extends over 15 amino acids. V dropped 5 bases and J dropped 5; count of bases not matched to a gene: 11. Germline V lookup: CDR1 LNHNV, CDR2 YYDKDF (reference sequence). DNA of the CDR3: TGTGCCACCAGCTCCTCATCCTTCAGGGGGACTGAAGCTTTCTTT. Its protein product is CATSSSSFRGTEAFF.

The chain links TRBV29-1 to TRBJ2-5; unclear D gene. This CDR3 has 12 residues. The germline gives CDR1 SQVTM, CDR2 ANQGSEA. Deletions cut 4 bases from V and 1 base from J, with 7 bases between. The CDR3 is CSVVSRQETQYF. The DNA for the CDR3 is TGCAGCGTTGTTAGTCGCCAAGAGACCCAGTACTTC.

The rearrangement joins TRBV9 to TRBJ2-1, with D uncertain. The CDR3 length is 12 residues. V was cut by 3 bases and J by 8 bases, with 9 bases left in between. CDR1 SGDLS and CDR2 YYNGEE come from the germline V gene. This CDR3 reads CASSAFGYEQFF. The CDR3 DNA reads as TGTGCCAGCAGCGCCTTCGGGTATGAGCAGTTCTTC.

V gene TRBV27 combines with J gene TRBJ2-5; 10 nucleotides match TRBD2. Germline lookup yields CDR1 MNHEY and CDR2 SMNVEV (reference sequence). Losses at the gene ends were 2 bases for V and 3 bases for J; bases not matched to a gene: 3. CDR3 length: 15 residues. This chain's CDR3 is CASSLLSGGKETQYF. The CDR3 DNA reads TGTGCCAGCAGTTTACTTAGCGGGGGGAAAGAGACCCAGTACTTC.

Comment on this clone: The same CDR3 can be traced to other DNA sequences in this sample. V and J are TRBV2 and TRBJ1-4, with 9 bases identical to TRBD1. The CDR3 has 13 residues. The germline CDR1 and CDR2 sequences are SNHLY and FYNNEI. V dropped 4 bases and J dropped 8; count of bases not matched to a gene: 2. The CDR3 nucleotides read TGTGCCAGCAGTGGACAGGGGGGGGAAAAACTGTTTTTT. Translating gives CASSGQGGEKLFF.

V gene TRBV11-2 combines with J gene TRBJ1-5; no definite D call. Trimming removed 5 bases at V and 0 bases at J, with 11 bases between. Per the germline V gene, CDR1 is SGHAT and CDR2 is FQNNGV. The CDR3 spans 15 residues. The CDR3 protein is CASSLAGISNQPQHF. The DNA of the CDR3 is TGTGCCAGCAGCCTGGCTGGGATTAGCAATCAGCCCCAGCATTTT.

V usage is TRBV9 and J usage is TRBJ2-3; 7 bases fit TRBD1. Losses at the gene ends were 0 bases for V and 7 bases for J; bases not matched to a gene: 5. The CDR3 length is 14 residues. Per the germline V gene, CDR1 is SGDLS and CDR2 is YYNGEE. CDR3 protein: CASSVEGAANTQYF. The CDR3 coding sequence is TGTGCCAGCAGCGTAGAGGGGGCGGCGAATACGCAGTATTTT.

This rearrangement joins TRBV5-4 to TRBJ2-5, with TRBD1 as a possible D gene (5 bases). V was trimmed by 2 bases and J by 4 bases, leaving 12 bases between them. The CDR3 totals 14 residues. Germline CDR1 and CDR2: SGHNT and YYREEE (reference sequence). In nucleotides, the CDR3 is TGTGCCAGCAGCTTCATTTCGACAGCAGAGACCCAGTACTTC. Its protein product is CASSFISTAETQYF.

Only a few counts were recorded for this clone. V gene TRBV5-1 combines with J gene TRBJ1-6, with no clear D. V lost 0 bases and J lost 8, with 3 bases in between. This CDR3 is built from 12 residues. The germline CDR1 and CDR2 sequences are SGHRS and YFSETQ. The CDR3 DNA is TGCGCCAGCAGCTTGGTGGATTCACCCCTCCACTTT. Translating it yields CASSLVDSPLHF.

In the case of this clone: Other DNA sequences in the same sample also yield this CDR3. The chain employs TRBV5-6 and TRBJ1-6; D remains ambiguous. Trimming pared 1 base from V and 7 bases from J, leaving 9 bases between. This CDR3 comprises 14 residues. CDR1 and CDR2 (germline): SGHDT, YYEEEE. DNA for the CDR3: TGTGCCAGCAGCTTGCCTGGGAGGAATTCACCCCTCCACTTT. It translates to CASSLPGRNSPLHF.